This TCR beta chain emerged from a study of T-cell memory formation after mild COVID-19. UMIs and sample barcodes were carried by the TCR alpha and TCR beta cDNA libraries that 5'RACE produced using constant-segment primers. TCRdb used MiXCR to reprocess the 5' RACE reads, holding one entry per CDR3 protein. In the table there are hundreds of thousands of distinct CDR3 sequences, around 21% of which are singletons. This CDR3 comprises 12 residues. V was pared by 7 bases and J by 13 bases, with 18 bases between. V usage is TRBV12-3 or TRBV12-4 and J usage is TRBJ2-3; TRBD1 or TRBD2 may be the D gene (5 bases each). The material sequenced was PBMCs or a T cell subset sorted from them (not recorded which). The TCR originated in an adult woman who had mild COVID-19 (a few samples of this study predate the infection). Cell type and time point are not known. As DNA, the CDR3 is TGTGCCAGCACCGGGGTGGGGGAAAGCAAGTATTTT. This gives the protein CASTGVGESKYF.